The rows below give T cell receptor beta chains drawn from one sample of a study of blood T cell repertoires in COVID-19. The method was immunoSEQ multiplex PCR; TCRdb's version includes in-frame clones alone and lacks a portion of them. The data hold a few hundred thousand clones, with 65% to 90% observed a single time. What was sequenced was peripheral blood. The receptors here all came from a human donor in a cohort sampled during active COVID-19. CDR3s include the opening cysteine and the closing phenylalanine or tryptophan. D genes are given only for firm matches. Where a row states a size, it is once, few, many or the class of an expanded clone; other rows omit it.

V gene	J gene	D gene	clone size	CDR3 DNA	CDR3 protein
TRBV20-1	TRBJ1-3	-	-	TGCAGTGCTATACAGGGTGGCACCATATATTTT	CSAIQGGTIYF
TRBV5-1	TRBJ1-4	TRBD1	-	TGCGCCAGCAGCTTGAACAGGGGGGAAGATAATGAAAAACTGTTTTTT	CASSLNRGEDNEKLFF
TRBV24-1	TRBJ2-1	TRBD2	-	TGTGCCACCAGTGAGGGGACCCCAAGCACAGGGCCTAGCGGGACCTACAATGAGCAGTTCTTC	CATSEGTPSTGPSGTYNEQFF
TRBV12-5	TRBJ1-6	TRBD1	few	TGTGCTAGTGGCCGGGACAGGCCTAATTCACCCCTCCACTTT	CASGRDRPNSPLHF
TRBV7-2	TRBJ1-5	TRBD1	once	TGTGCCAGCAGCTTAGGGGGACAGGGACATCAGCCCCAGCATTTT	CASSLGGQGHQPQHF
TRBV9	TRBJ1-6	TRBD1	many	TGTGCCAGCAGCGAAACAGGGGCAACTAATTCACCCCTCCACTTT	CASSETGATNSPLHF
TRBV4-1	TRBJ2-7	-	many	TGCGCCAGCAGCCAGCAAGAGACAGGATACGAGCAGTACTTC	CASSQQETGYEQYF
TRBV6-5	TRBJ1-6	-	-	TGTGCCAGCAAGAGATTGACAGACTATAATTCACCCCTCCACTTT	CASKRLTDYNSPLHF
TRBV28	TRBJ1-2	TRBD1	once	TGTGCCAGCAGCTCAGGACAGGGAGATAGTGGCTACACCTTC	CASSSGQGDSGYTF
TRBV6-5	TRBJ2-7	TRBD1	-	TGTGCCAGCAGTTACTCTGGGACAGGGAGTCCCGAGCAGTACTTC	CASSYSGTGSPEQYF
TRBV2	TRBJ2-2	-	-	TGTGCCAGCAGTCCTAGGACAGCCAGCACCGGGGAGCTGTTTTTT	CASSPRTASTGELFF
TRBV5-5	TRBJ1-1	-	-	TGTGCCAGCAGCTTGGGCGGGGGTCTGCCCGAAGCTTTCTTT	CASSLGGGLPEAFF
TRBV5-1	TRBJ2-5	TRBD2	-	TGCGCCAGCAGCTTGGTTGCTAGCGGGGGAGAGACCCAGTACTTC	CASSLVASGGETQYF
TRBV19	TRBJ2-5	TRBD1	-	TGTGCCAGTAGTTCCGGGACAGGGGTGTTCGAGACCCAGTACTTC	CASSSGTGVFETQYF
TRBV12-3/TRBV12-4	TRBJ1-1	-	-	TGTGCCAGCAGACGCAAAGGGGCTGAAGCTTTCTTT	CASRRKGAEAFF
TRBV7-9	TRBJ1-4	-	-	TGTGCCAGCAGCCCCGCAGACAGGCAACCTGAAAAACTGTTTTTT	CASSPADRQPEKLFF
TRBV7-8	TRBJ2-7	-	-	TGTGCCAGCAGCTTATATCCAGGGGCCTTCTACGAGCAGTACTTC	CASSLYPGAFYEQYF
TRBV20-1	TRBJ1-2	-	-	TGCAGTGCTCCCACAGTGTCCGGCTACACCTTC	CSAPTVSGYTF
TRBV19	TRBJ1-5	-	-	TGTGCCAGTAGTAGTGGGTTCCTAGGCCCGTATAGCAATCAGCCCCAGCATTTT	CASSSGFLGPYSNQPQHF
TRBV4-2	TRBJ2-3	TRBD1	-	TGTGCCAGCAGCCAAGAGACAGGGTCGGATACAGATACGCAGTATTTT	CASSQETGSDTDTQYF